The next 16 T cell receptor beta chains were all read from a single sample in a study of cytomegalovirus exposure and HLA in healthy donors. The PCR ran on 60 Vbeta and 13 Jbeta primers. Measured with immunoSEQ multiplex PCR; TCRdb has only the in-frame clones, and not every one. Recorded for this sample: over 100,000 clones. The sample consisted of PBMCs. The receptors were gathered from a man aged 40-49 years in good health and CMV-seropositive.

V usage is TRBV12-5 and J usage is TRBJ2-1; maybe TRBD2 (6 bases). This CDR3 comprises 15 residues. Trimming cost V 3 bases and J 4 bases, with 13 bases left between them. Germline CDR1 LGHNT, CDR2 FRNRAP. This CDR3 is CASGFHSRGYNEQFF. CDR3 coding DNA: TGTGCTAGTGGTTTCCATTCGCGGGGTTACAATGAGCAGTTCTTC.

This chain links TRBV19 with TRBJ1-1; D is ambiguous. This CDR3 is 13 amino acids long. V was cut by 7 bases and J by 2 bases, with 11 bases left in between. The germline CDR1 and CDR2 sequences are LNHDA and SQIVND (reference sequence). In DNA form, the CDR3 reads TGTGCCAGTAATGAGGGAGCAAACACTGAAGCTTTCTTT. Translation gives CASNEGANTEAFF.

The rearrangement uses TRBV6-5 and TRBJ2-3, with 7 positions matching TRBD2. Germline CDR1 is MNHEY and CDR2 is SVGAGI. CDR3 length: 14 residues. J gave up 3 bases and V 11 bases, and 11 bases lay outside the gene matches. The CDR3 spells CASSWGGETDTQYF. CDR3 nucleotide sequence: TGTGCCTCCTCTTGGGGGGGAGAGACAGATACGCAGTATTTT.

J is TRBJ2-7 and V is TRBV19; 9 positions agree with TRBD1. J was trimmed by 4 bases and V by 7 bases; bases with no gene match: 5. Per germline, CDR1 LNHDA and CDR2 SQIVND (reference sequence). This CDR3 is 13 amino acids long. This CDR3 reads CASKRDRDYEQYF. The CDR3 nucleotides are TGTGCCAGTAAAAGGGACAGGGATTACGAGCAGTACTTC.

In the case of this clone: Other DNA variants within this sample encode the same CDR3. The rearrangement joins TRBV6-5 to TRBJ1-5; possibly TRBD1 for D (5 bases). V was clipped by 6 bases and J by 3 bases, with 12 bases between them. The germline gives CDR1 MNHEY, CDR2 SVGAGI. The CDR3 spans 14 residues. CDR3 amino acids: CASSRGQLNQPQHF. CDR3 coding DNA: TGTGCCAGCAGCCGCGGACAACTCAATCAGCCCCAGCATTTT.

CDR3 sequence (DNA): TGTGCCAGCAGTGAAGGGGCAGAGACCCAGTACTTC. Its translation: CASSEGAETQYF. This sequence joins TRBV6-1 and TRBJ2-5, with D hard to call. This CDR3 is built from 12 residues. V was shortened by 1 base and J by 4 bases, with 4 bases between the two germline ends. CDR1 is MNHNS and CDR2 is SASEGT in the germline V gene.

The chain employs TRBV5-8 and TRBJ1-2, with D unclear. The CDR3 consists of 12 residues. Germline-derived CDR1 and CDR2 are SGHTS and YDEGEE. Deletions cut 1 base from V and 5 bases from J, with 6 bases between. CDR3 protein: CASSLNQYGYTF. CDR3 nucleotide sequence: TGTGCCAGCAGCTTGAACCAGTATGGCTACACCTTC.

The chain is built from TRBV28 and TRBJ1-3; TRBD1 matches at 9 bases. CDR1 and CDR2 (germline): MDHEN, SYDVKM. The ends lost 8 bases at V and 0 bases at J; junction bases unmatched: 2. The CDR3 extends over 14 amino acids. CDR3 in DNA: TGTGCCAGCGGGGGACAGGGCTCTGGAAACACCATATATTTT. Amino acid sequence: CASGGQGSGNTIYF.

This chain connects TRBV5-1 to TRBJ1-2; D remains ambiguous. The CDR3 totals 16 residues. From germline, CDR1 is SGHRS and CDR2 YFSETQ. V dropped 0 bases and J dropped 7 bases, with 19 bases sitting between them. As DNA, the CDR3 is TGCGCCAGCAGCTTGGCCGGGGTAGGCAGGATCCTTGGCTACACCTTC. It codes for CASSLAGVGRILGYTF.

This chain connects TRBV6-5 to TRBJ2-7; 8 bases fit TRBD1. Germline loops: CDR1 MNHEY, CDR2 SVGAGI. The V gene end was trimmed by 2 bases and the J gene end by 2 bases; junction bases not matched to a gene: 2. The CDR3 has 14 residues. The CDR3 protein is CASSYGTGAYEQYF. CDR3 DNA sequence: TGTGCCAGCAGTTACGGGACAGGAGCCTACGAGCAGTACTTC.

The genes are TRBV7-6 and TRBJ1-4; the D gene is possibly TRBD1 (5 bases). The CDR3 spans 17 residues. Germline V gene sequence: CDR1 SGHVS, CDR2 FNYEAQ. Between the trimmed V and J ends, which lost 4 bases and 0 bases, there was a span of 15 bases. This CDR3 reads CASSSWTFGTTNEKLFF. CDR3 coding DNA: TGTGCCAGCAGCTCCTGGACATTTGGAACAACTAATGAAAAACTGTTTTTT.

This chain links TRBV4-1 with TRBJ1-1; D is possibly TRBD1 (5 bases). The CDR3 is 14 amino acids. Germline CDR1 reads MGHRA; CDR2 reads YSYEKL. Trimming stripped 0 bases from V and 2 bases from J, with 7 bases between. CDR3 DNA: TGCGCCAGCAGCCAAGACGGGGGAAACACTGAAGCTTTCTTT. Protein: CASSQDGGNTEAFF.

The chain is built from TRBV5-1 and TRBJ2-1; TRBD1 aligns across 8 bases. V gave up 2 bases and J gave up 2 bases; unmatched junction bases: 3. The CDR3 is 15 residues long. CDR1 SGHRS and CDR2 YFSETQ come from the germline V gene. CDR3 nucleotide sequence: TGCGCCAGCAGCTTAACGGGACAGGCCTACAATGAGCAGTTCTTC. Translation gives CASSLTGQAYNEQFF.

The rearrangement links TRBV5-6 to TRBJ1-1; a weak D match, TRBD1 (6 bases). Trimming removed 0 bases from V and 6 bases from J, with 15 bases in between. The CDR3 has 15 amino acids. CDR1 SGHDT and CDR2 YYEEEE come from the germline V gene. In DNA, the CDR3 is TGTGCCAGCAGCTTGGATCAGGGGAGGGCGTCTGAAGCTTTCTTT. Translated, it gives CASSLDQGRASEAFF.

The chain combines TRBV28 with TRBJ2-5; D might be TRBD2 (6 bases). Germline V gene lookup returns CDR1 MDHEN and CDR2 SYDVKM. This CDR3 has 11 amino acids. Trimming left V 5 bases short and J 8 bases short, with 9 bases between. The CDR3 bases are TGTGCCAGCAGTCTCGGGGGAACCCAGTACTTC. It encodes CASSLGGTQYF.

The chain recombines TRBV19 with TRBJ2-2; unclear D gene. The germline gives CDR1 LNHDA, CDR2 SQIVND (reference sequence). V was cut by 6 bases and J by 0 bases, with 17 bases left in between. The CDR3 is 17 residues long. The CDR3 DNA sequence: TGTGCCAGTAGGAGCTCGGTGGAGAGCTCGAACACCGGGGAGCTGTTTTTT. Protein sequence: CASRSSVESSNTGELFF.